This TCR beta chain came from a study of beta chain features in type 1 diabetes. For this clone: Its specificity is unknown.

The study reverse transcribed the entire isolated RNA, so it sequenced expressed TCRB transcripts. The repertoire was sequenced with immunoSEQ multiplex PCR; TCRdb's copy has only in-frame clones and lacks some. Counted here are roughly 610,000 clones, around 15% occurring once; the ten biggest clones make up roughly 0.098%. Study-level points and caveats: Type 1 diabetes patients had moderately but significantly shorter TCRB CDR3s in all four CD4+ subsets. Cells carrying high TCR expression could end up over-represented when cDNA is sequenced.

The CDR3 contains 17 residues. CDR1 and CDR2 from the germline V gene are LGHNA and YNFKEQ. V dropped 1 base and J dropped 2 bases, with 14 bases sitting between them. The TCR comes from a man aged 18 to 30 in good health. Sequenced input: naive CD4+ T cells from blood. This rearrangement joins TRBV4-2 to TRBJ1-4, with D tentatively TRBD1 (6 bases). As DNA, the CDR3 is TGTGCCAGCAGCCAAGGGCCCGGGGGGCGGACTAATGAAAAACTGTTTTTT. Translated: CASSQGPGGRTNEKLFF.